This entry lists 18 T cell receptor beta chains sequenced from one sample in a study of T cell repertoires in ileal Crohn's disease. The time point is: inflamed ileum from the surgical specimen. Method: immunoSEQ multiplex PCR; TCRdb's copy keeps in-frame clones and lacks some. Here the sample spans 5,500 to 8,000 clones, approximately 80% being singletons. Sequencing was performed on ileal tissue. Source of these receptors: an adult with Crohn's disease.

This chain joins TRBV7-9 and TRBJ2-7, with a possible D match to TRBD2 (6 bases). The CDR3 covers 13 residues. V lost 1 base and J 3 bases, leaving 7 bases between the germline ends. Per germline, CDR1 SEHNR and CDR2 FQNEAQ (reference sequence). CDR3 protein: CASSLGRGYEQYF. The CDR3 nucleotides read TGTGCCAGCAGCTTAGGGCGGGGCTACGAGCAGTACTTC.

V is TRBV7-9 and J is TRBJ2-2, with TRBD2 identical over 10 bases. CDR1 and CDR2 from the germline V gene are SEHNR and FQNEAQ (reference sequence). J gave up 7 bases and V 0 bases, and 8 bases lay outside the gene matches. The CDR3 is made up of 17 amino acids. DNA of the CDR3: TGTGCCAGCAGCTTAGCGGAGCGGGGGGGCCGCGGCGGGGAGCTGTTTTTT. Translated: CASSLAERGGRGGELFF. The full variable domain, in which reference TRBV7-9 and TRBJ2-2 provide the parts outside the CDR3, is DTGVSQNPRHKITKRGQNVTFRCDPISEHNRLYWYRQTLGQGPEFLTYFQNEAQLEKSRLLSDRFSAERPKGSFSTLEIQRTEQGDSAMYLCASSLAERGGRGGELFFGEGSRLTVL.

J is TRBJ2-2 and V is TRBV9, with TRBD2 matching 7 bases. The V gene's germline CDR1 is SGDLS and CDR2 YYNGEE. The CDR3 consists of 15 residues. V shed 4 bases and J 3 bases; nucleotides not matched to a gene: 6. The DNA of the CDR3 is TGTGCCAGCAGCCTGAGCGGGGCTTACACCGGGGAGCTGTTTTTT. Translated: CASSLSGAYTGELFF.

This clone was observed a single time. The chain joins TRBV5-1 to TRBJ1-5, with D uncertain. Germline lookup yields CDR1 SGHRS and CDR2 YFSETQ. CDR3 size: 15 residues. With 4 bases removed from V and 2 bases from J, the gap between germline ends came to 13 bases. The CDR3: CASSPGSTGNQPQHF. The CDR3 DNA follows: TGCGCCAGCAGCCCGGGATCCACCGGCAATCAGCCCCAGCATTTT.

The chain links TRBV6-6 to TRBJ2-5, with 8 bases matching TRBD1. The CDR3 is 15 amino acids. The trim removed 6 bases at V and 4 bases at J, leaving 10 bases unmatched. Looked up from germline, CDR1 is MNHNY and CDR2 is SVGAGI (reference sequence). The CDR3 bases are TGTGCCAGCAGGTCCCAGGGGGCGCATTTAGAGACCCAGTACTTC. This encodes CASRSQGAHLETQYF.

This chain links TRBV28 with TRBJ2-7; D uncertain. Germline CDR1 and CDR2: MDHEN and SYDVKM. The CDR3 runs to 11 residues. The ends were cut back, 5 bases at V and 3 bases at J, with 5 bases in the middle. CDR3 DNA: TGTGCCAGCAGTACCTTCTACGAGCAGTACTTC. It encodes CASSTFYEQYF.

This clone is large. The chain joins TRBV11-2 to TRBJ2-5, with a possible D match to TRBD1 (5 bases). The V gene lost 5 bases and the J gene lost 2 bases, with 12 bases spanning the gap. The CDR3 loop spans 14 amino acids. Germline values: CDR1 SGHAT, CDR2 FQNNGV. CDR3 in amino acids: CASSTGQVQETQYF. The DNA for the CDR3 is TGTGCCAGCAGCACCGGACAAGTACAAGAGACCCAGTACTTC.

The genes are TRBV5-1 and TRBJ1-1, with D perhaps TRBD1 (5 bases). This CDR3 is built from 14 residues. Germline-derived CDR1 and CDR2 are SGHRS and YFSETQ. V gave up 4 bases and J gave up 1 base, with 11 bases separating them. The DNA for the CDR3 is TGCGCCAGCAGCATGACAGAGGGGAACACTGAAGCTTTCTTT. Protein: CASSMTEGNTEAFF.

This clone was seen more than once but under ten times. This chain uses TRBV5-1 with TRBJ1-6; 9 bases are a match to TRBD1. This CDR3 contains 15 residues. Germline V gene data show CDR1 as SGHRS and CDR2 as YFSETQ. Trimming cost V 1 base and J 5 bases; bases outside gene matches: 1. The DNA for the CDR3 is TGCGCCAGCAGCTTGACAGGGGGCGATAATTCACCCCTCCACTTT. This gives the protein CASSLTGGDNSPLHF.

This clone was seen a few times. This chain joins TRBV5-4 and TRBJ2-7; D is possibly TRBD2 (6 bases). CDR3 size: 15 residues. CDR1 is SGHNT, CDR2 YYREEE, per germline (reference sequence). Trimming stripped 0 bases from V and 0 bases from J, with 10 bases between. The CDR3 sequence: CASSLDAGSSYEQYF. The CDR3 DNA sequence: TGTGCCAGCAGCTTGGATGCGGGGAGCTCCTACGAGCAGTACTTC.

The chain couples TRBV28 to TRBJ2-6; D unresolved. The germline V gene encodes CDR1 MDHEN and CDR2 SYDVKM. Between the trimmed V and J ends, which lost 2 bases and 0 bases, there was a span of 5 bases. The CDR3 extends over 15 amino acids. The CDR3 region has the DNA TGTGCCAGCAGTTTAGTGGTCTCTGGGGCCAACGTCCTGACTTTC. Protein sequence: CASSLVVSGANVLTF.

The chain employs TRBV5-6 and TRBJ1-1; D is unresolved. Per germline, CDR1 SGHDT and CDR2 YYEEEE. The CDR3 consists of 13 residues. Trimming stripped 0 bases from V and 5 bases from J, with 8 bases between. CDR3 DNA: TGTGCCAGCAGCTTGGGTCCGTATACTGAAGCTTTCTTT. Translation gives CASSLGPYTEAFF.

The chain has TRBV5-6 and TRBJ2-5; D may be TRBD1 (7 bases). The CDR3 totals 14 residues. The V and J ends lost 3 bases and 4 bases respectively, with 13 bases between them. Germline CDR1 is SGHDT and CDR2 is YYEEEE. The CDR3 spells CASSSQGGGETQYF. In DNA form, the CDR3 reads TGTGCCAGCAGCTCTCAGGGGGGAGGAGAGACCCAGTACTTC.

This sequence joins TRBV28 and TRBJ2-3; 8 bases match TRBD2. The junction had 6 bases not matched to a gene; V was cut back by 2 bases and J by 2 bases. Germline CDR1 MDHEN, CDR2 SYDVKM. The CDR3 extends over 16 amino acids. CDR3 sequence (DNA): TGTGCCAGCAGTTTAATAGCCGGGGGGGCCACAGATACGCAGTATTTT. Translation: CASSLIAGGATDTQYF.

The chain combines TRBV5-1 with TRBJ2-3, with 8 nucleotides matching TRBD2. Germline CDR1 SGHRS, CDR2 YFSETQ. The CDR3 totals 16 residues. The trim removed 5 bases at V and 2 bases at J, leaving 10 bases unmatched. The CDR3 reads CASRPSGGRTTDTQYF. As DNA, the CDR3 is TGCGCCAGCAGACCAAGCGGGGGCCGCACCACAGATACGCAGTATTTT.

The gene calls are TRBV5-1 and TRBJ2-5, with TRBD1 as a possible D gene (6 bases). Germline loops: CDR1 SGHRS, CDR2 YFSETQ. V lost 4 bases and J 3 bases, leaving 16 bases between the germline ends. The length of the CDR3 is 15 residues. DNA of the CDR3: TGCGCCAGCAGCGCCTCGGGACATTCTGAAGAGACCCAGTACTTC. Translated, it gives CASSASGHSEETQYF.

The V call is TRBV5-5, the J call TRBJ1-1; D ambiguous. The V gene lost 7 bases and the J gene lost 4 bases, with 23 bases spanning the gap. From germline, CDR1 is SGHKS and CDR2 YYEKEE (reference sequence). The CDR3 sequence is 16 residues long. Here the CDR3 DNA reads TGTGCCAGCCACCCTTCGCGGTATCTTCTGCGCACTGAAGCTTTCTTT. Translated, it gives CASHPSRYLLRTEAFF.

V gene TRBV5-4 combines with J gene TRBJ1-2, with D perhaps TRBD1 (5 bases). Germline V gives CDR1 SGHNT, CDR2 YYREEE (reference sequence). This CDR3 has 15 amino acids. Trimming pared 4 bases from V and 0 bases from J, leaving 13 bases between. The CDR3 region has the DNA TGTGCCAGCAGCCCCGCAGGGTCGTCTAACTATGGCTACACCTTC. It encodes CASSPAGSSNYGYTF. The entire variable domain, with the rest obtained from reference TRBV5-4 and TRBJ1-2, is as follows: ETGVTQSPTHLIKTRGQQVTLRCSSQSGHNTVSWYQQALGQGPQFIFQYYREEENGRGNFPPRFSGLQFPNYSSELNVNALELDDSALYLCASSPAGSSNYGYTFGSGTRLTVV.